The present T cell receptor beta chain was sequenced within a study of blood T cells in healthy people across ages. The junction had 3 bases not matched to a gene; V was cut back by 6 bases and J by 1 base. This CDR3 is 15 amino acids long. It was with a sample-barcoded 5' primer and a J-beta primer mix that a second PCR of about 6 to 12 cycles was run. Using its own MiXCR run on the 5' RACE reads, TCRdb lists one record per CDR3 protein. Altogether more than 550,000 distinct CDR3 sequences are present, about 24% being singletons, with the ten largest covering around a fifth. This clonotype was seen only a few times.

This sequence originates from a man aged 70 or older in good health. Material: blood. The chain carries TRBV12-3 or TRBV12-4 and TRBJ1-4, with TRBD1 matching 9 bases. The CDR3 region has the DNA TGTGCCAGCAGAGGGACAGGGAGAACTAATGAAAAACTGTTTTTT. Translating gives CASRGTGRTNEKLFF.